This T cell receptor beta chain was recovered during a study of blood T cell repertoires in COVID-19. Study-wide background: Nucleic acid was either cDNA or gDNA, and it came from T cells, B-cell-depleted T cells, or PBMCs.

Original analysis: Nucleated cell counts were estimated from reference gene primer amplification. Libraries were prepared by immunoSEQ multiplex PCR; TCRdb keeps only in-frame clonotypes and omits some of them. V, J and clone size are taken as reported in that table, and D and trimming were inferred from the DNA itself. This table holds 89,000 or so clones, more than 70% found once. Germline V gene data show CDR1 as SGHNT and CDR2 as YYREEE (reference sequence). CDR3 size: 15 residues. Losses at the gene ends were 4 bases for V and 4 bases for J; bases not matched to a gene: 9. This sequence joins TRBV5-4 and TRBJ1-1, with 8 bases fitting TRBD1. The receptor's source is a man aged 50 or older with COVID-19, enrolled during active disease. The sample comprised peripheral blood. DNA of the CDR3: TGTGCCAGCAGCGTCCTAACAGGGGGACCCACTGAAGCTTTCTTT. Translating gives CASSVLTGGPTEAFF.